These T cell receptor beta chains were read from a single sample in a study of blood T cell repertoires in COVID-19. Libraries were prepared by immunoSEQ multiplex PCR; TCRdb keeps only in-frame clonotypes and omits some of them. The top ten hold over 7.5% of the sample, which has 150,000 to 200,000 clones, about 86% seen once. Sequencing was performed on peripheral blood. The receptors were gathered from a man aged 45-65 years with active or convalescent COVID-19. Both conserved end residues are part of each CDR3. D genes are given only for firm matches. Size is omitted from some rows. Given values are once, few, many or a class for expanded clones.

v_gene	j_gene	d_gene	abundance	CDR3nt	CDR3aa
TRBV2	TRBJ2-1	NA	NA	TGTGCCAGCAGTGACAACAGGAGGGATGAGCAGTTCTTC	CASSDNRRDEQFF
TRBV4-2	TRBJ2-2	NA	NA	TGTGCCAGCAGCCTGCAGCCAAGGGGCACTATGGGCGGGGAGCTGTTTTTT	CASSLQPRGTMGGELFF
TRBV19	TRBJ2-1	TRBD2	NA	TGTGCCAGTAGTATAACAGCGGGAGTCGGCAATGAGCAGTTCTTC	CASSITAGVGNEQFF
TRBV29-1	TRBJ1-5	NA	NA	TGCAGCGTTGGAGGCAATAGCAATCAGCCCCAGCATTTT	CSVGGNSNQPQHF
TRBV2	TRBJ2-2	TRBD1	few	TGTGCCAGCAGTGAGGACAGGGCAGGATCCGGGGAGCTGTTTTTT	CASSEDRAGSGELFF
TRBV5-5	TRBJ1-4	TRBD1	NA	TGTGCCAGCAAAATGGACAGGGGTATCGGGAAACTGTTTTTT	CASKMDRGIGKLFF
TRBV25-1	TRBJ2-1	TRBD1	NA	TGTGCCAGCAGTGGAGGGACAGGGTCATTCAATGAGCAGTTCTTC	CASSGGTGSFNEQFF
TRBV6-5	TRBJ2-1	NA	NA	TGTGCCAGCAGATCATACAATGAGCAGTTCTTC	CASRSYNEQFF
TRBV24-1	TRBJ1-5	TRBD1	NA	TGTGCCACCAGTGATAACTTCGGACAGGGAAAACAGCCCCAGCATTTT	CATSDNFGQGKQPQHF
TRBV7-3	TRBJ2-7	TRBD1	NA	TGTGCCAGCAGCCTAACAAAAAGGACAGGGGTGGGCTACGAGCAGTACTTC	CASSLTKRTGVGYEQYF
TRBV11-3	TRBJ2-1	NA	few	TGTGCCAGCAGCTTAGAGGTAGACAATGAGCAGTTCTTC	CASSLEVDNEQFF
TRBV5-1	TRBJ2-1	TRBD1	NA	TGCGCCAGCAGCCTGGACAGGGGTAATGAGCAGTTCTTC	CASSLDRGNEQFF
TRBV5-1	TRBJ2-1	TRBD2	NA	TGCGCCAGCAGCTCGACTAGCGGGAGGACTGAGCAGTTCTTC	CASSSTSGRTEQFF
TRBV7-3	TRBJ2-5	TRBD2	NA	TGTGCCAGCAGCCCATCTCCTAGCGGGGGGAAGGAGACCCAGTACTTC	CASSPSPSGGKETQYF
TRBV7-9	TRBJ2-5	NA	NA	TGTGCCAGCAGCTTCGGGGGACTCCAAGAGACCCAGTACTTC	CASSFGGLQETQYF
TRBV25-1	TRBJ1-2	NA	NA	TGTGCCAGCAGGGAATCGGCAGGGAACTATGGCTACACCTTC	CASRESAGNYGYTF
TRBV27	TRBJ2-7	NA	NA	TGTGCCAGCAGTCCTAGCGCACTGGCCTACGAGCAGTACTTC	CASSPSALAYEQYF
TRBV15	TRBJ2-1	TRBD2	few	TGTGCCACCAGCAGAGATCTGGCTAGCGGGCACAATGAGCAGTTCTTC	CATSRDLASGHNEQFF
TRBV19	TRBJ2-1	TRBD2	once	TGTGCCAGTATCGGGGGTAGCGGGCGTAGCTCCTACAATGAGCAGTTCTTC	CASIGGSGRSSYNEQFF
TRBV9	TRBJ2-7	TRBD1	NA	TGTGCCAGCATTTGTACACCCCACAGGGGGCGGACTTACGAGCAGTACTTC	CASICTPHRGRTYEQYF
TRBV5-1	TRBJ1-2	NA	NA	TGCGCCAGCAGCTTGAGTCAGAACTATGGCTACACCTTC	CASSLSQNYGYTF
TRBV3-1/TRBV3-2	TRBJ2-2	TRBD2	NA	TGTGCCAGCAGCCCGACTAGCGGGAACACCGGGGAGCTGTTTTTT	CASSPTSGNTGELFF
TRBV24-1	TRBJ1-1	TRBD1	NA	TGTGCCACCAGTGATTTGGGGAGACAGGGGGCATCAGAGACTGAAGCTTTCTTT	CATSDLGRQGASETEAFF
TRBV14	TRBJ2-7	NA	NA	TGTGCCAGCAGCCAATTTTCCCTCGACGAGCAGTACTTC	CASSQFSLDEQYF
TRBV12-5	TRBJ1-2	NA	NA	TGTGCTAGTGCAACGGACAGCTATGGCTACACCTTC	CASATDSYGYTF
TRBV4-3	TRBJ2-5	NA	NA	TGCGCCAGCAGCCAAGATTGGGCCCGCTATGAGGAGACCCAGTACTTC	CASSQDWARYEETQYF
TRBV6-5	TRBJ2-7	NA	NA	TGTGCCAGCAACCGGGGTAGCCCCTACGAGCAGTACTTC	CASNRGSPYEQYF
TRBV6-5	TRBJ1-1	TRBD1	NA	TGTGCCAGCAGTTGGGACAGGGCTATTGGCACTGAAGCTTTCTTT	CASSWDRAIGTEAFF
TRBV7-3	TRBJ2-2	NA	NA	TGTGCCAGCAGCTCGACAGTGAACACCGGGGAGCTGTTTTTT	CASSSTVNTGELFF
TRBV25-1	TRBJ1-5	NA	NA	TGTGCCAGCAGGCAGGGTCGGGAGCCCCAGCATTTT	CASRQGREPQHF
TRBV7-6	TRBJ2-2	TRBD1	NA	TGTGCCAGCAGCTCCCGGACAGGGGTCACCGGGGAGCTGTTTTTT	CASSSRTGVTGELFF
TRBV6-6	TRBJ2-5	NA	NA	TGTGCCAGCAGTTACGGGGAGATCCAAGAGACCCAGTACTTC	CASSYGEIQETQYF
TRBV10-3	TRBJ1-2	TRBD1	NA	TGTGCCATCAGTGAGTCTGCGGGACAGGGAGACTATGGCTACACCTTC	CAISESAGQGDYGYTF
TRBV24-1	TRBJ2-7	NA	NA	TGTGCCACTCGGGAAGGGGGTGGCCGGCAGTACTTC	CATREGGGRQYF
TRBV6-1	TRBJ1-2	NA	NA	TGTGCCAGCAGTGAATCTGCGGGTGGCTACACCTTC	CASSESAGGYTF
TRBV9	TRBJ1-2	NA	NA	TGTGCCAGCAGCGTAGCCGGGGGACCATACTATGGCTACACCTTC	CASSVAGGPYYGYTF
TRBV30	TRBJ1-5	NA	NA	TGTGCCTGGAGTGCGGCAGGGGATCAGCCCCAGCATTTT	CAWSAAGDQPQHF
TRBV2	TRBJ2-7	TRBD2	few	TGTGCCAGCAGTGATACTAGCGGGAGGTGGAGCTCCTACGAGCAGTACTTC	CASSDTSGRWSSYEQYF
TRBV4-1	TRBJ2-1	TRBD2	NA	TGCGCCAGCAGCCAAGAAAGGGCGGGAGGGCCTCTCGATGAGCAGTTCTTC	CASSQERAGGPLDEQFF
TRBV4-2	TRBJ2-7	TRBD2	NA	TGTGCCAGCAGCCAATCGACTAGCGGGAGGGCCGTGGGGTACGAGCAGTACTTC	CASSQSTSGRAVGYEQYF
TRBV7-9	TRBJ1-3	NA	NA	TGTGCCAGCAGCTTTAGGGAGGGGCCTGGAAACACCATATATTTT	CASSFREGPGNTIYF
TRBV5-1	TRBJ1-1	TRBD1	NA	TGCGCCAGCAGCTTGGAGGGACAGGGTTTCACTGAAGCTTTCTTT	CASSLEGQGFTEAFF
TRBV27	TRBJ1-2	TRBD1	NA	TGTGCCAGCAGTTCGCCTCGGACAGGGCTTGGCAGCTACACCTTC	CASSSPRTGLGSYTF
TRBV19	TRBJ1-1	NA	NA	TGTGCCAGTAGTATTACAGGGATGAACACTGAAGCTTTCTTT	CASSITGMNTEAFF
TRBV12-3/TRBV12-4	TRBJ1-2	NA	once	TGTGCCAGCAGTCCGACAGAAAACTATGGCTACACCTTC	CASSPTENYGYTF
TRBV30	TRBJ1-5	TRBD1	NA	TGTGCCTGGGGGAGGACAGGGGGAGAGCCCCAGCATTTT	CAWGRTGGEPQHF